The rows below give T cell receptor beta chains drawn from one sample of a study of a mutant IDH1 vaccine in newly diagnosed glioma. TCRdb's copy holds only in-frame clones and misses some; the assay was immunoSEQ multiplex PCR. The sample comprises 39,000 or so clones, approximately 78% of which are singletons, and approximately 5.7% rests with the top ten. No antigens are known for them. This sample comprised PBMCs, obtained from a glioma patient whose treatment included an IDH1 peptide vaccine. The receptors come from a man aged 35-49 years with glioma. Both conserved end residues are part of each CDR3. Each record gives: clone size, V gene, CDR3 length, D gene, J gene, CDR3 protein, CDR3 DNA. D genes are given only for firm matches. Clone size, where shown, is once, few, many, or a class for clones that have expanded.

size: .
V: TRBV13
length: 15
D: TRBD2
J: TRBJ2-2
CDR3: CASSLSSSGVGELFF
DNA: TGTGCCAGCAGCCTAAGCTCTAGCGGGGTCGGGGAGCTGTTTTTT

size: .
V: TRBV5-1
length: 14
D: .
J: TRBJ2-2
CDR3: CASSLGVYSGELFF
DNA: TGCGCCAGCAGCTTGGGGGTGTACAGCGGGGAGCTGTTTTTT

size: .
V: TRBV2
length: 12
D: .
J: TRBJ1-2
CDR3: CASSVGDYGYTF
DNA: TGTGCCAGCAGTGTCGGCGACTATGGCTACACCTTC

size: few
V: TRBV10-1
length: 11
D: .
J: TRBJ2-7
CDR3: CASSSGYEQYF
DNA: TGCGCCAGCAGTAGCGGGTACGAGCAGTACTTC

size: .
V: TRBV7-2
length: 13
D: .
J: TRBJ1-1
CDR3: CASSFGRNTEAFF
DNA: TGTGCCAGCAGCTTTGGGAGGAACACTGAAGCTTTCTTT

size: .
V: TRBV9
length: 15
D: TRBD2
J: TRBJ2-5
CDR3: CASSEDSGGGETQYF
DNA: TGTGCCAGCAGCGAGGATAGCGGGGGCGGGGAGACCCAGTACTTC

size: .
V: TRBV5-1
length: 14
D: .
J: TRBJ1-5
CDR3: CASSLGRGNQPQHF
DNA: TGCGCCAGCAGCTTGGGAAGGGGTAATCAGCCCCAGCATTTT

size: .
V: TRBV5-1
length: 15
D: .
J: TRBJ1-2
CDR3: CASSLSGGTNYGYTF
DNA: TGCGCCAGCAGCTTGTCTGGGGGTACTAACTATGGCTACACCTTC

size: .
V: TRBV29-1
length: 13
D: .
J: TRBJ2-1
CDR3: CSARHGAGNEQFF
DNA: TGCAGCGCCCGCCATGGGGCAGGCAATGAGCAGTTCTTC

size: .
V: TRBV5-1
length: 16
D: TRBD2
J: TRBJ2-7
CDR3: CASSARSGGVNYEQYF
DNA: TGCGCCAGCAGCGCGCGCTCCGGGGGGGTCAACTACGAGCAGTACTTC

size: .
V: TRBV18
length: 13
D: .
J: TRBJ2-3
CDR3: CASSRTLTDTQYF
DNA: TGTGCCAGCTCACGAACCCTCACAGATACGCAGTATTTT

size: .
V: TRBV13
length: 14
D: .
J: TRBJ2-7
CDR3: CASSPRRDSYEQYF
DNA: TGTGCCAGCAGCCCGCGACGGGACTCCTACGAGCAGTACTTC

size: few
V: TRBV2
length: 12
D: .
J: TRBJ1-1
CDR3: CASSGPNTEAFF
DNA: TGTGCCAGCAGCGGACCGAACACTGAAGCTTTCTTT

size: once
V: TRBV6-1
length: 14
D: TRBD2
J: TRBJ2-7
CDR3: CASSGEGPSYEQYF
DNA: TGTGCCAGCAGTGGGGAGGGGCCCTCCTACGAGCAGTACTTC

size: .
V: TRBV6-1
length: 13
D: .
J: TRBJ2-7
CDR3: CASRFFSQPEQYF
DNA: TGTGCCAGCCGATTTTTTTCCCAACCCGAGCAGTACTTC

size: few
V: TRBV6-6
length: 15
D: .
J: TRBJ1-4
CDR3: CASSPTGNIGEKLFF
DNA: TGTGCCAGCTCCCCAACAGGGAACATTGGTGAAAAACTGTTTTTT

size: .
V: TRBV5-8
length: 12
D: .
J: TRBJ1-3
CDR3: CASSLYGNTIYF
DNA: TGTGCCAGCAGCTTGTATGGAAACACCATATATTTT

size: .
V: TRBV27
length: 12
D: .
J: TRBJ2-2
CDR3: CASSPRGGELFF
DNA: TGTGCCAGCAGTCCGCGAGGCGGGGAGCTGTTTTTT

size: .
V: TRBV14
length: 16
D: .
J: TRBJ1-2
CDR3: CASSQGQRGSWDGYTF
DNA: TGTGCCAGCAGCCAAGGTCAACGGGGAAGTTGGGATGGCTACACCTTC

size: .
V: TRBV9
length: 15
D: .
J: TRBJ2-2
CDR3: CASSLPSGPTGELFF
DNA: TGTGCCAGCAGCCTCCCCTCGGGTCCCACCGGGGAGCTGTTTTTT

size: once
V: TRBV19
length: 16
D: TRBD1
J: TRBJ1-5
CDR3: CASSIDSDRGNQPQHF
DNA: TGTGCCAGTAGTATAGATTCTGACAGGGGCAATCAGCCCCAGCATTTT

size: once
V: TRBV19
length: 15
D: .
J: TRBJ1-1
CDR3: CASSDRDILNTEAFF
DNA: TGTGCCAGTAGTGATAGGGACATACTGAACACTGAAGCTTTCTTT

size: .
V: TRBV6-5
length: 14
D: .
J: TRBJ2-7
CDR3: CASSNRDGSYEQYF
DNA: TGTGCCAGCAGTAACCGGGACGGATCCTACGAGCAGTACTTC

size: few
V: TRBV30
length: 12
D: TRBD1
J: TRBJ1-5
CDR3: CAGGQGNQPQHF
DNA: TGTGCCGGCGGACAGGGGAATCAGCCCCAGCATTTT

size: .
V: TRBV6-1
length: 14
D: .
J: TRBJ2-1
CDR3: CASTSGRGINEQFF
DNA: TGTGCCAGCACTTCGGGGCGAGGGATCAATGAGCAGTTCTTC

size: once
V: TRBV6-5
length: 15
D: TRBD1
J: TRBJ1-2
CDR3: CASSRDGTGPYGYTF
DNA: TGTGCCAGCAGTCGCGACGGGACAGGTCCCTATGGCTACACCTTC

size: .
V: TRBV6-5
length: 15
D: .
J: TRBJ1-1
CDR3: CASSYSTKGRTEAFF
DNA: TGTGCCAGCAGTTACTCGACTAAAGGTCGCACTGAAGCTTTCTTT

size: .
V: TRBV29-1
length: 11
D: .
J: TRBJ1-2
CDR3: CSVARDYGYTF
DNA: TGCAGCGTTGCCAGGGACTATGGCTACACCTTC

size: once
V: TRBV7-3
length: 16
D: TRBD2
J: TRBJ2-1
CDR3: CASSSKRGGGVNEQFF
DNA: TGTGCCAGCAGCTCAAAGCGGGGGGGAGGTGTGAATGAGCAGTTCTTC

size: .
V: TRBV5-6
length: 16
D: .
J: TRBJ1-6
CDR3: CASSLEFAGARSPLHF
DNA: TGTGCCAGCAGCTTGGAGTTCGCAGGGGCGAGATCACCCCTCCACTTT

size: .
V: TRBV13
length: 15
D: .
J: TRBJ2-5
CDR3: CASSLGTTAGETQYF
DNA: TGTGCCAGCAGCTTAGGGACTACTGCGGGAGAGACCCAGTACTTC

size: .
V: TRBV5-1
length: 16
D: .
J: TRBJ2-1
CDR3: CASSLDPGGPYNEQFF
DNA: TGCGCCAGCAGCTTGGATCCTGGGGGCCCCTACAATGAGCAGTTCTTC

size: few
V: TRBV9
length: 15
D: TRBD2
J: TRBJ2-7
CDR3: CASSSSGGGTYEQYF
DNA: TGTGCCAGCAGCTCTAGCGGGGGGGGCACCTACGAGCAGTACTTC

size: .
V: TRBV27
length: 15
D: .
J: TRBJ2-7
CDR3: CASSLAAVLTYEQYF
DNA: TGTGCCAGCAGTCTCGCAGCAGTTCTAACCTACGAGCAGTACTTC

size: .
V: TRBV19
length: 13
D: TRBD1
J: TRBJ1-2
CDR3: CASSIGTGFGYTF
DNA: TGTGCCAGTAGTATCGGGACAGGGTTTGGCTACACCTTC

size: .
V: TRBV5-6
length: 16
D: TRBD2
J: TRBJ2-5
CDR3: CASSRGLAGGQETQYF
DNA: TGTGCCAGCAGCCGAGGACTAGCGGGGGGTCAAGAGACCCAGTACTTC

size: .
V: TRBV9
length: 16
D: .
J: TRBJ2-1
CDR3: CASSGVPDSYGDEQFF
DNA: TGTGCCAGCAGCGGTGTGCCTGACAGCTATGGGGATGAGCAGTTCTTC

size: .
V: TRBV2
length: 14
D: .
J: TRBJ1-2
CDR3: CASSEVSDYYGYTF
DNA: TGTGCCAGCAGTGAAGTCTCCGATTATTATGGCTACACCTTC

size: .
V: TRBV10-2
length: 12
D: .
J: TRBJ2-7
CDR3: CASSVSGGEQYF
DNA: TGCGCCAGCAGTGTCTCAGGGGGGGAGCAGTACTTC

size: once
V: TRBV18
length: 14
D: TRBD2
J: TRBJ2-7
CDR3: CASSPAGTSGEQYF
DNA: TGTGCCAGCTCACCTGCCGGGACTAGTGGCGAGCAGTACTTC

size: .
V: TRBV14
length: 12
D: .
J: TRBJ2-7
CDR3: CASSPANYEQYF
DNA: TGTGCCAGCAGCCCTGCGAACTACGAGCAGTACTTC

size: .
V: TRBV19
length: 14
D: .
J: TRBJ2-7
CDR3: CASRRAGGNYEQYF
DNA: TGTGCCAGTCGCCGAGCAGGGGGGAACTACGAGCAGTACTTC

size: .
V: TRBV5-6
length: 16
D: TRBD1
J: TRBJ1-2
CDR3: CASSSTGTGGRNGYTF
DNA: TGTGCCAGCAGCTCGACCGGGACAGGGGGTAGGAATGGCTACACCTTC

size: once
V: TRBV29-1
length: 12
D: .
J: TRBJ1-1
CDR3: CSALDSNTEAFF
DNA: TGCAGCGCTTTGGACAGCAACACTGAAGCTTTCTTT

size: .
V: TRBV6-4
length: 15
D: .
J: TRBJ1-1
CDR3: CASSDSSTGSTEAFF
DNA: TGTGCCAGCAGTGACTCGAGTACAGGAAGCACTGAAGCTTTCTTT

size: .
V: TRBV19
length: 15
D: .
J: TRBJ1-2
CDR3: CASSTPGGADYGYTF
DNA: TGTGCCAGTAGCACGCCGGGGGGCGCAGACTATGGCTACACCTTC

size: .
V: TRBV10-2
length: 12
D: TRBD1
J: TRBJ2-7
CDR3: CASRDRGYEQYF
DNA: TGCGCCAGCAGGGACAGGGGTTACGAGCAGTACTTC

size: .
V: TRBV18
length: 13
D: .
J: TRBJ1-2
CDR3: CASNGPEEYGYTF
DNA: TGTGCCAGTAATGGGCCAGAGGAATATGGCTACACCTTC

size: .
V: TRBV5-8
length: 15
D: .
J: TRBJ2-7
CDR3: CASSLGGGSGYEQYF
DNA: TGTGCCAGCAGCTTGGGGGGGGGCTCGGGGTACGAGCAGTACTTC

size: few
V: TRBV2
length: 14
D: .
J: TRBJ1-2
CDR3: CASSGAGTEYGYTF
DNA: TGTGCCAGCAGTGGCGCCGGGACGGAGTATGGCTACACCTTC

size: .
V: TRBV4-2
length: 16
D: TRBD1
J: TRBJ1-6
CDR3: CASSQDEGQGISPLHF
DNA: TGTGCCAGCAGCCAAGATGAGGGACAGGGGATCTCACCCCTCCACTTT

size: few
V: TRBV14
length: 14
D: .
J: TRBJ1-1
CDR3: CASSPTGAGTEAFF
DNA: TGTGCCAGCAGCCCCACGGGCGCGGGCACTGAAGCTTTCTTT

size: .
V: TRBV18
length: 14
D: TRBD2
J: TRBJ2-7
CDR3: CASSRGGGSYEQYF
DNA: TGTGCCAGCTCACGCGGGGGGGGCTCCTACGAGCAGTACTTC

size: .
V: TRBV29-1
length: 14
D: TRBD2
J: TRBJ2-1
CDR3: CSVEQRGGVREQFF
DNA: TGCAGCGTTGAACAACGCGGGGGAGTTCGGGAGCAGTTCTTC

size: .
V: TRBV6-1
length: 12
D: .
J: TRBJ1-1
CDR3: CASSFRVAEAFF
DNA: TGTGCCAGCAGCTTCCGTGTCGCTGAAGCTTTCTTT

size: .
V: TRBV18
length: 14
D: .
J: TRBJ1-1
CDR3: CASSPGGGNTEAFF
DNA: TGTGCCAGCTCACCAGGGGGGGGGAACACTGAAGCTTTCTTT

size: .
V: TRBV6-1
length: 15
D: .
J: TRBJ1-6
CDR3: CASSELGHLNSPLHF
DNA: TGTGCCAGCAGTGAACTTGGACATCTGAATTCACCCCTCCACTTT

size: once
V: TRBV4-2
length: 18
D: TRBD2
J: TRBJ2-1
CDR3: CASSSGPSSGGLYNEQFF
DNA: TGTGCCAGCAGTTCGGGGCCCTCAAGCGGGGGCCTCTACAATGAGCAGTTCTTC

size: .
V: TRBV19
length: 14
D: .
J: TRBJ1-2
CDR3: CASNFVGPNYGYTF
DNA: TGTGCCAGTAATTTTGTAGGCCCGAACTATGGCTACACCTTC